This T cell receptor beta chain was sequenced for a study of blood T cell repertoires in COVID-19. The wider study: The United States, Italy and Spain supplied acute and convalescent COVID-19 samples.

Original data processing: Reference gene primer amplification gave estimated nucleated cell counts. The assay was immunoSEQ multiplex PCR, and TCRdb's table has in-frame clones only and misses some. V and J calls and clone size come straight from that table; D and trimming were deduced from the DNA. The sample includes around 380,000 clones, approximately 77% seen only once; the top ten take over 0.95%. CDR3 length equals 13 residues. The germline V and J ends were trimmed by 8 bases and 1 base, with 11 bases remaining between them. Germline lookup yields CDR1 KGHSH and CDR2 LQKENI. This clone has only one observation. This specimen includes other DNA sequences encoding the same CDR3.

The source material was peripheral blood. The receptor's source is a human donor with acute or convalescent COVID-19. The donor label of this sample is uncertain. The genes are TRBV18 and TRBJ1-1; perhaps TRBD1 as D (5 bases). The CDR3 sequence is CASSRVGNTEAFF. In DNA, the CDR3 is TGTGCCAGCAGCAGGGTGGGGAACACTGAAGCTTTCTTT.